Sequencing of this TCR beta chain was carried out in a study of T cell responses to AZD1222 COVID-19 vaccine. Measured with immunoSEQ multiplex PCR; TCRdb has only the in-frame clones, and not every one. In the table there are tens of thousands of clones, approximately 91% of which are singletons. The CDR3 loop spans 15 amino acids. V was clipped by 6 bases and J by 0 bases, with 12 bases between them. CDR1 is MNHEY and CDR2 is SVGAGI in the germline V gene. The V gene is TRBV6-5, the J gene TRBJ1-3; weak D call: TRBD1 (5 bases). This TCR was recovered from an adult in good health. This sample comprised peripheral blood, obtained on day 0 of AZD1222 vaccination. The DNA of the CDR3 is TGTGCCAGCAGCCTCGGACACCTCTCTGGAAACACCATATATTTT. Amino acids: CASSLGHLSGNTIYF.